A single sample is the source of the 26 T cell receptor beta chains below, sequenced in a study of T cell repertoires in cytomegalovirus infection. TCRdb ran MiXCR on the reads and lists one entry per CDR3 protein. The sample contains roughly 720,000 distinct CDR3 sequences, approximately 34% of which appear only once. Source material: PBMCs. These receptors were taken from a human donor in good health (CMV status not recorded). Some clones in this sample may be carry-over from other donors' samples.

This chain uses TRBV9 with TRBJ2-1; 12 bases align to TRBD2. CDR3 size: 16 residues. With 1 base clipped from V and 4 bases from J, the junction kept 3 bases outside the gene matches. Looked up from germline, CDR1 is SGDLS and CDR2 is YYNGEE. CDR3 sequence reads: CASSVRLAGEYNEQFF. The CDR3 DNA is TGTGCCAGCAGCGTAAGACTAGCGGGAGAGTACAATGAGCAGTTCTTC. Variable domain in full (rest from reference TRBV9 and TRBJ2-1): DSGVTQTPKHLITATGQRVTLRCSPRSGDLSVYWYQQSLDQGLQFLIQYYNGEERAKGNILERFSAQQFPDLHSELNLSSLELGDSALYFCASSVRLAGEYNEQFFGPGTRLTVL.

CDR3 sequence reads: CASSSGSGGHNEQFF. The CDR3 nucleotides are TGTGCCAGCAGTTCCGGGTCGGGAGGGCACAATGAGCAGTTCTTC. The chain has TRBV27 and TRBJ2-1; 8 bases agree with TRBD2. Germline values: CDR1 MNHEY, CDR2 SMNVEV (reference sequence). V gave up 4 bases and J gave up 5 bases; unmatched junction bases: 7. This CDR3 is built from 15 residues.

Only a few counts were recorded for this clonotype. The genes are TRBV7-2 and TRBJ1-2; a possible D gene is TRBD1 (6 bases). The germline V gene has CDR1 SGHTA and CDR2 FQGNSA. The V end was cut by 10 bases, the J end by 4 bases, with 16 bases between. This CDR3 has 13 residues. In nucleotides, the CDR3 is TGTGCCAAGATCAGACAGGAGAGCTATGGCTACACCTTC. Amino acid sequence: CAKIRQESYGYTF.

This chain joins TRBV7-9 and TRBJ1-5, with D perhaps matching TRBD1 (5 bases). The V gene's germline CDR1 is SEHNR and CDR2 FQNEAQ (reference sequence). Trimming took off 5 bases at V and 7 bases at J, with 12 bases between the two ends. CDR3 size: 13 residues. The CDR3 protein is CASSHGGFQPQHF. CDR3 DNA sequence: TGTGCCAGCAGCCATGGGGGATTCCAGCCCCAGCATTTT.

The chain has TRBV7-6 and TRBJ2-7, with D hard to call. The V end was cut by 1 base, the J end by 7 bases, with 8 bases between. This CDR3 spans 12 amino acids. Germline V gives CDR1 SGHVS, CDR2 FNYEAQ. DNA of the CDR3: TGTGCCAGCAGCTTAGGGGGTTTGGAGCAGTACTTC. This translates into CASSLGGLEQYF.

The chain joins TRBV7-2 to TRBJ2-5; TRBD2 aligns across 12 bases. Per germline, CDR1 SGHTA and CDR2 FQGNSA. V was pared by 5 bases and J by 2 bases, with 6 bases of the junction left unmatched. The CDR3 has 16 residues. The CDR3 is CASSPTSGRTQETQYF. In DNA, the CDR3 is TGTGCCAGCAGCCCAACTAGCGGGAGGACGCAAGAGACCCAGTACTTC.

This clonotype was seen only a few times. The V call is TRBV7-9, the J call TRBJ2-7; D might be TRBD2 (6 bases). This CDR3 is built from 16 residues. Trimming stripped 5 bases from V and 2 bases from J, with 19 bases between. From germline, CDR1 is SEHNR and CDR2 FQNEAQ (reference sequence). CDR3 region: CASSHPGGEIPYEQYF. In nucleotides, the CDR3 is TGTGCCAGCAGCCACCCCGGCGGGGAAATACCCTACGAGCAGTACTTC.

This sequence joins TRBV28 and TRBJ2-7, with 11 bases matching TRBD2. Germline V gene sequence: CDR1 MDHEN, CDR2 SYDVKM. The CDR3 length is 15 residues. V shed 8 bases, J shed 5 bases, and the junction held 11 bases outside the gene matches. The CDR3 loop is CASSASGRLIHEQYF. In nucleotides, the CDR3 is TGTGCCAGCTCGGCTAGCGGGAGGTTAATCCACGAGCAGTACTTC.

There are many counts of this clonotype. This chain connects TRBV7-2 to TRBJ1-4; 7 positions match TRBD1. The germline V gene has CDR1 SGHTA and CDR2 FQGNSA. Trimming removed 2 bases from V and 5 bases from J; junction bases left unmatched: 5. CDR3 length: 15 residues. In DNA form, the CDR3 reads TGTGCCAGCAGCTTACCTGCCAGGGGGAATGAAAAACTGTTTTTT. This encodes CASSLPARGNEKLFF.

The chain employs TRBV28 and TRBJ2-2; 11 bases are shared with TRBD1. V trimming: 4 bases; J trimming: 3 bases; junction bases outside the gene matches: 4. Per germline, CDR1 MDHEN and CDR2 SYDVKM. The CDR3 extends over 16 amino acids. CDR3 DNA sequence: TGTGCCAGCAGTTCCTCGGACAGGGGGCACACCGGGGAGCTGTTTTTT. As protein: CASSSSDRGHTGELFF.

This clonotype has at least ten counts. This chain uses TRBV20-1 with TRBJ1-4; D call uncertain. V lost 1 base to trimming and J lost 5 bases, with 2 bases between them. CDR3 length: 11 residues. Germline values: CDR1 DFQATT, CDR2 SNEGSKA (reference sequence). The CDR3 sequence: CSARGNEKLFF. The CDR3 nucleotides are TGCAGTGCTAGAGGAAATGAAAAACTGTTTTTT.

The gene calls are TRBV7-9 and TRBJ2-7, with TRBD2 matching over 13 bases. Germline V CDR1 and CDR2: SEHNR, FQNEAQ (reference sequence). The ends lost 5 bases at V and 5 bases at J; junction bases unmatched: 12. The length of the CDR3 is 17 residues. CDR3 bases: TGTGCCAGCAGCGGACCACTAGCGGGAGGGCCGTACCACGAGCAGTACTTC. The encoded protein is CASSGPLAGGPYHEQYF.

This CDR3 is CASSRDGRSSNQPQHF. Here the CDR3 DNA reads TGCGCCAGCAGCAGAGATGGACGGAGTAGCAATCAGCCCCAGCATTTT. The chain links TRBV5-1 to TRBJ1-5; D is ambiguous. The CDR3 has 16 residues. Germline-derived CDR1 and CDR2 are SGHRS and YFSETQ. V was cut by 4 bases and J by 0 bases, with 14 bases left in between.

This chain connects TRBV12-3 or TRBV12-4 to TRBJ1-1; no reliable D call. This CDR3 comprises 14 residues. Deletions cut 6 bases from V and 0 bases from J, with 11 bases between. Here the CDR3 reads CASSRHPLNTEAFF. The CDR3 DNA sequence: TGTGCCAGCAGCCGTCACCCCTTGAACACTGAAGCTTTCTTT.

This clonotype was seen only a few times. This chain links TRBV6-5 with TRBJ1-6; 8 bases align to TRBD1. The germline CDR1 and CDR2 sequences are MNHEY and SVGAGI. Unmatched junction bases numbered 8, after V lost 7 bases and J lost 6 bases. This CDR3 has 15 amino acids. The CDR3 region has the DNA TGTGCCAGCAAAAGAACAGGGGGATCTAATTCACCCCTCCACTTT. As protein: CASKRTGGSNSPLHF.

The chain links TRBV7-2 to TRBJ2-3; D gene uncertain. This CDR3 has 14 amino acids. V was pared by 2 bases and J by 0 bases, with 6 bases between. Germline V lookup: CDR1 SGHTA, CDR2 FQGNSA. The CDR3 loop reads CASSLSRSTDTQYF. CDR3 sequence (DNA): TGTGCCAGCAGCTTATCGAGAAGCACAGATACGCAGTATTTT.

This clonotype showed up just a few times. The chain uses TRBV7-3 and TRBJ2-3; TRBD2 aligns across 9 bases. The CDR3 covers 16 residues. Germline trimming cut 5 bases from V and 2 bases from J; bases unmatched to any gene: 8. Germline V gene lookup returns CDR1 SGHTA and CDR2 FQGTGA. The CDR3: CASSMGGGGATDTQYF. The CDR3 DNA reads as TGTGCCAGCAGCATGGGGGGCGGGGGGGCCACAGATACGCAGTATTTT.

V usage is TRBV7-8 and J usage is TRBJ1-1; no firm D call. The CDR3 has 16 amino acids. In germline, CDR1 is SGHVS, CDR2 FQNEAQ. V dropped 5 bases and J dropped 0 bases, with 16 bases sitting between them. CDR3 in amino acids: CASSPPRLVMNTEAFF. CDR3 in DNA: TGTGCCAGCAGCCCTCCGCGGCTGGTGATGAACACTGAAGCTTTCTTT.

The chain joins TRBV6-6 to TRBJ1-3; D perhaps matches TRBD1 (5 bases). V was pared by 9 bases and J by 1 base, with 16 bases between. Germline V gene sequence: CDR1 MNHNY, CDR2 SVGAGI (reference sequence). The CDR3 totals 15 residues. In DNA, the CDR3 is TGTGCCAGTATAGACTCGGGGGTTTCTGGAAACACCATATATTTT. Its protein is CASIDSGVSGNTIYF.

This clonotype was observed many times. The rearrangement links TRBV7-2 to TRBJ2-1, with TRBD2 matching over 10 bases. Germline V gene data show CDR1 as SGHTA and CDR2 as FQGNSA. V was pared by 5 bases and J by 1 base, with 2 bases of the junction left unmatched. This CDR3 contains 15 residues. CDR3 coding DNA: TGTGCCAGCAGCCGGACTAGCGGATCCTACAATGAGCAGTTCTTC. Protein: CASSRTSGSYNEQFF.

On this clonotype itself: Being one base from a much bigger clone, this may be a read error. J is TRBJ2-5 and V is TRBV7-8, with 10 bases aligning to TRBD1. This CDR3 spans 14 amino acids. Germline V gene sequence: CDR1 SGHVS, CDR2 FQNEAQ. In DNA, the CDR3 is TGTGCCAGCCGCTTAAGGACAGGGGGAGAGACCCAGTACTTC. As protein: CASRLRTGGETQYF.

In regard to this clonotype: Sequence at one end of the junction differs from germline and may be a read error. V gene TRBV12-3 or TRBV12-4 combines with J gene TRBJ2-3; D gene unclear. This CDR3 spans 14 amino acids. The CDR3 region has the DNA TGTGCCAGCAGTTTGTTTATCGGCACAGATACGCAGTTTTTT. This codes for CASSLFIGTDTQFF.

Remarks on this clonotype: Sequence at one end of the junction differs from germline and may be a read error. The V call is TRBV5-6, the J call TRBJ2-1; no clear D gene. The CDR3 extends over 14 amino acids. Germline V CDR1 and CDR2: SGHDT, YYEEEE. CDR3 loop: CAGSLLGSYNEQFF. The CDR3, as DNA: TGTGCCGGCAGCTTGCTGGGCTCCTACAATGAGCAGTTCTTC.

The chain has TRBV19 and TRBJ1-5, with 9 bases aligning to TRBD1. The V gene's germline CDR1 is LNHDA and CDR2 SQIVND (reference sequence). CDR3 size: 17 residues. The trim removed 10 bases at V and 2 bases at J, leaving 15 bases unmatched. CDR3 protein: CATVTGGLSMGNQPQHF. In DNA, the CDR3 is TGTGCCACCGTGACAGGGGGTTTAAGCATGGGCAATCAGCCCCAGCATTTT.

This chain uses TRBV7-9 with TRBJ2-1; 10 bases line up with TRBD2. The CDR3 length is 14 residues. Germline values: CDR1 SEHNR, CDR2 FQNEAQ (reference sequence). After removal of 5 bases from V and 6 bases from J, the junction contained 4 bases not matched to a gene. The CDR3 spells CASSTRTSGNEQFF. CDR3 DNA: TGTGCCAGCAGCACCAGGACTAGCGGCAATGAGCAGTTCTTC.

This clonotype was counted a few times. The CDR3 DNA follows: TGTGCCAGCAGTTCCCAGGGTCGCGAGCAGTACTTC. Translation: CASSSQGREQYF. The chain employs TRBV6-1 and TRBJ2-7; D is perhaps TRBD1 (5 bases). This CDR3 is 12 amino acids long. Germline lookup yields CDR1 MNHNS and CDR2 SASEGT. Trimming removed 5 bases from V and 6 bases from J, with 11 bases in between.